What follows describes a single T cell receptor beta chain. Its antigen target is currently unknown. Per-base quality was not reported, and no clone a single base away is much larger than it. The sample is drawn from a study of blood T cell repertoires in COVID-19 (dated by TCRdb to 2020 to 2022). Background on the whole study: Samples covering the acute and convalescent phases of COVID-19 were provided by collaborators in the United States, Italy and Spain. The prospective study material was composed of cDNA or gDNA derived from T cells, B-cell-depleted T cells, or PBMCs. The sample metadata nearly always contained a de-identified subject ID, COVID-19 status, age in years and sex. Where available, HLA class I and class II types were taken from metadata supplied by the sample provider and were not determined by assay-based typing. The repertoires were released in a freely available public database intended as a resource for research on the immune response to SARS-CoV-2. Deeply sampled blood TCRbeta repertoires from subjects exposed to, actively infected with, or recovered from COVID-19 were included in the dataset. The samples were drawn from the first 160 participants of the ongoing ImmuneRACE study and from over 950 subjects provided by 6 global collaborators. Summary of the overall study and its limitations: How much clinical and demographic metadata was included differed by source and by participant, and the metadata was provided uncurated.

TCRbeta CDR3 regions were amplified from genomic DNA by means of the immunoSEQ Assay, a bias-controlled multiplex PCR. The paper's data handling went like this. The number of nucleated cells in each sample was estimated from the amplification of reference gene primers within the assay. To quantify the absolute abundance of each unique TCRbeta CDR3 rearrangement, sequence reads were collapsed and filtered. For each sample, productive Simpson clonality was calculated as the square root of Simpson's diversity index across productive rearrangements. TCRdb re-hosts the immuneACCESS table, in-frame sequences only. Its copies lack some clones; in the studies checked, an unresolved V gene accounts for under half of them, and the cause for the rest is not known. V, J and clone size reflect that table, while D and trimming were determined from the DNA. A total of around 390,000 clones appear in this sample, roughly 89% of them only once. The ten largest make up approximately 9.3% of the sample.

Inclusive of the bounding cysteine and phenylalanine, the CDR3 is 14 residues long. CDR3 DNA only is kept here, 42 bases in frame from base 1. From a lookup of the germline V gene, CDR1 and CDR2 are SGHRS and YFSETQ. V loses 4 bases at its end and J loses 5 bases; junction bases beyond the gene matches: 6. In the prospective study, participants were about 18 to 90 years old, resided in about 25 geographic areas of the United States, and were enrolled through a virtual design. In the prospective study, participants were assigned to cohorts based on the clinical history participants reported in a screening survey and a study questionnaire. Recovered participants in ImmuneRACE Cohort 3 were defined by two consecutive negative NP/OP PCR tests, clearance by a healthcare professional, or resolution of symptoms. In the prospective study, whole blood, serum and a nasopharyngeal or oropharyngeal swab were collected from each participant by mobile phlebotomists. Over a roughly two-month period, participants in the prospective study had the option of providing additional blood draws and questionnaires. Prospective study blood samples were shipped either frozen or at room temperature before DNA extraction.

The specimen sequenced was PBMCs or T cells enriched from blood (not recorded which). The rearrangement combines TRBV5-1 with TRBJ1-3; 7 central nucleotides agree with TRBD1. The sequence came from a woman between 45 and 60 years old who had recovered from COVID-19. This receptor has the CDR3 CASSDGTARNTIYF. The DNA is TGCGCCAGCAGCGACGGGACAGCCCGAAACACCATATATTTT. The full variable domain, completed from the reference TRBV5-1 and TRBJ1-3 proteins outside the CDR3, reads KAGVTQTPRYLIKTRGQQVTLSCSPISGHRSVSWYQQTPGQGLQFLFEYFSETQRNKGNFPGRFSGRQFSNSRSEMNVSTLELGDSALYLCASSDGTARNTIYFGEGSWLTVV.